This T cell receptor beta chain was profiled in a study of blood T cell repertoires in COVID-19. Study context: Sites in the United States, Italy and Spain provided acute and convalescent COVID-19 samples.

Germline CDR1 is SGHTA and CDR2 is FQGNSA. The CDR3 is 13 residues long. Trimming at V came to 5 bases and at J to 7 bases, leaving 7 bases not matched to a gene. Here immunoSEQ multiplex PCR was the method, and the copy in TCRdb shows in-frame clones only, minus some. The table has under 120,000 clones, more than 75% seen once. The sequencing sample was made of peripheral blood. This sequence joins TRBV7-2 and TRBJ2-7; 8 bases fit TRBD1. The sequence was obtained from a human donor in a cohort sampled during active COVID-19. This CDR3 reads CASSITGGREQYF. CDR3 sequence (DNA): TGTGCCAGCAGCATCACAGGGGGAAGAGAGCAGTACTTC.